This TCR beta chain is drawn from a study of a mutant IDH1 vaccine in newly diagnosed glioma. Overall study: Therapy received beforehand was radiotherapy, temozolomide, or both, with most patients given both.

With respect to this clone: The antigen is not known.

Germline V gives CDR1 MNHEY, CDR2 SVGAGI. V was shortened by 0 bases and J by 1 base, with 8 bases between the two germline ends. The CDR3 spans 15 residues. Study-wide findings and caveats: Changes in the top peripheral T cell clonotypes seemingly had no bearing on pseudoprogression.

Time point of the sample: week 35, safety follow-up. In the vaccine, a single dose held 300 ug of the mutant IDH1 20-mer peptide, along with topical imiquimod. Each tumor in the donors was a new WHO grade 3 or 4 astrocytoma, IDH1-mutant and ATRX-lost. Repertoires were generated with immunoSEQ multiplex PCR, while TCRdb's copy carries only in-frame clones and drops some. The table shows 30,000 to 40,000 clones, with about 80% occurring only once. The sequence was obtained from a man aged 40-49 years with glioma. Some clones in this sample may be carry-over from other donors' samples. The gene calls are TRBV6-5 and TRBJ2-3; D unclear. This sample comprised PBMCs, obtained from a glioma patient whose treatment included an IDH1 peptide vaccine. In nucleotides, the CDR3 is TGTGCCAGCAGTTACTCGAGACACCGCACAGATACGCAGTATTTT. This codes for CASSYSRHRTDTQYF.